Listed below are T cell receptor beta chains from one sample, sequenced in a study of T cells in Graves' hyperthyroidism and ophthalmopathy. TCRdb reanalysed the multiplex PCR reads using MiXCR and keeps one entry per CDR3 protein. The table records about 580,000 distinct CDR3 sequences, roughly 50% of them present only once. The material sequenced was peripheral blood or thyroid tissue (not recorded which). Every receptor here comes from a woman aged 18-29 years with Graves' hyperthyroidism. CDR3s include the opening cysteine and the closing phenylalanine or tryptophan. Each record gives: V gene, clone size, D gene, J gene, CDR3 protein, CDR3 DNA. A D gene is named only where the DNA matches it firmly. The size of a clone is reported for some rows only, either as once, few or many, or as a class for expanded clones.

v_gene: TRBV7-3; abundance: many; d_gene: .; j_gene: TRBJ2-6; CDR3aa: CASSIGPANVLTF; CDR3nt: TGTGCCAGCAGCATCGGCCCGGCCAACGTCCTGACTTTC
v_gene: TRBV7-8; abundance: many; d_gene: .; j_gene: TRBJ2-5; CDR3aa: CASSSIGQGGETQYF; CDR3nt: TGTGCCAGCAGCTCTATAGGGCAGGGGGGAGAGACCCAGTACTTC
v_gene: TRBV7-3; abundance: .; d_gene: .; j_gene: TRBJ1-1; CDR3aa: CASSQDRGGGGTEAFF; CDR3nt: TGCGCCAGCAGCCAAGATCGGGGGGGGGGGGGAACTGAAGCTTTCTTT
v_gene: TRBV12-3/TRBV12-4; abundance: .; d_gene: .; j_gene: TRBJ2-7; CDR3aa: CASSLYEGYEQYF; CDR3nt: TGTGCCAGCAGTTTATATGAGGGGTACGAGCAGTACTTC
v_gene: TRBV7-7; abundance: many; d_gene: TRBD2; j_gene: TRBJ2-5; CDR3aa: CASSPLAEETQYF; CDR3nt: TGTGCTAGCAGCCCCCTAGCGGAAGAGACCCAGTACTTC
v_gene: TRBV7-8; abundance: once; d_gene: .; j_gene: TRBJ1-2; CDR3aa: CASSLVALEAGYTF; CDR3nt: TGTGCCAGCAGCTTAGTTGCCCTGGAGGCTGGCTACACCTTC
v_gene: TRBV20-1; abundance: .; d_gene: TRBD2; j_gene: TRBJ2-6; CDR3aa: CSARAAGVANVLTF; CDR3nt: TGCAGTGCTAGAGCGGCGGGAGTGGCCAACGTCCTGACTTTC
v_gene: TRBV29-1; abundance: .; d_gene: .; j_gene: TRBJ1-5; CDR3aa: CSSPPGKGQPQHF; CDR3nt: TGCAGCTCACCACCGGGAAAGGGGCAGCCCCAGCATTTT
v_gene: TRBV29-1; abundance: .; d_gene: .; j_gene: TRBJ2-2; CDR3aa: CSARGGGSNTGELSW; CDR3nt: TGCAGCGCCCGGGGCGGGGGCAGTAACACCGGGGAGCTGTCTTGG
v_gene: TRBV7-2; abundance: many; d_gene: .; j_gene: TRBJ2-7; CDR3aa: CASSLEAEHYEQYF; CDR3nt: TGTGCCAGCAGCTTAGAGGCCGAGCACTACGAGCAGTACTTC